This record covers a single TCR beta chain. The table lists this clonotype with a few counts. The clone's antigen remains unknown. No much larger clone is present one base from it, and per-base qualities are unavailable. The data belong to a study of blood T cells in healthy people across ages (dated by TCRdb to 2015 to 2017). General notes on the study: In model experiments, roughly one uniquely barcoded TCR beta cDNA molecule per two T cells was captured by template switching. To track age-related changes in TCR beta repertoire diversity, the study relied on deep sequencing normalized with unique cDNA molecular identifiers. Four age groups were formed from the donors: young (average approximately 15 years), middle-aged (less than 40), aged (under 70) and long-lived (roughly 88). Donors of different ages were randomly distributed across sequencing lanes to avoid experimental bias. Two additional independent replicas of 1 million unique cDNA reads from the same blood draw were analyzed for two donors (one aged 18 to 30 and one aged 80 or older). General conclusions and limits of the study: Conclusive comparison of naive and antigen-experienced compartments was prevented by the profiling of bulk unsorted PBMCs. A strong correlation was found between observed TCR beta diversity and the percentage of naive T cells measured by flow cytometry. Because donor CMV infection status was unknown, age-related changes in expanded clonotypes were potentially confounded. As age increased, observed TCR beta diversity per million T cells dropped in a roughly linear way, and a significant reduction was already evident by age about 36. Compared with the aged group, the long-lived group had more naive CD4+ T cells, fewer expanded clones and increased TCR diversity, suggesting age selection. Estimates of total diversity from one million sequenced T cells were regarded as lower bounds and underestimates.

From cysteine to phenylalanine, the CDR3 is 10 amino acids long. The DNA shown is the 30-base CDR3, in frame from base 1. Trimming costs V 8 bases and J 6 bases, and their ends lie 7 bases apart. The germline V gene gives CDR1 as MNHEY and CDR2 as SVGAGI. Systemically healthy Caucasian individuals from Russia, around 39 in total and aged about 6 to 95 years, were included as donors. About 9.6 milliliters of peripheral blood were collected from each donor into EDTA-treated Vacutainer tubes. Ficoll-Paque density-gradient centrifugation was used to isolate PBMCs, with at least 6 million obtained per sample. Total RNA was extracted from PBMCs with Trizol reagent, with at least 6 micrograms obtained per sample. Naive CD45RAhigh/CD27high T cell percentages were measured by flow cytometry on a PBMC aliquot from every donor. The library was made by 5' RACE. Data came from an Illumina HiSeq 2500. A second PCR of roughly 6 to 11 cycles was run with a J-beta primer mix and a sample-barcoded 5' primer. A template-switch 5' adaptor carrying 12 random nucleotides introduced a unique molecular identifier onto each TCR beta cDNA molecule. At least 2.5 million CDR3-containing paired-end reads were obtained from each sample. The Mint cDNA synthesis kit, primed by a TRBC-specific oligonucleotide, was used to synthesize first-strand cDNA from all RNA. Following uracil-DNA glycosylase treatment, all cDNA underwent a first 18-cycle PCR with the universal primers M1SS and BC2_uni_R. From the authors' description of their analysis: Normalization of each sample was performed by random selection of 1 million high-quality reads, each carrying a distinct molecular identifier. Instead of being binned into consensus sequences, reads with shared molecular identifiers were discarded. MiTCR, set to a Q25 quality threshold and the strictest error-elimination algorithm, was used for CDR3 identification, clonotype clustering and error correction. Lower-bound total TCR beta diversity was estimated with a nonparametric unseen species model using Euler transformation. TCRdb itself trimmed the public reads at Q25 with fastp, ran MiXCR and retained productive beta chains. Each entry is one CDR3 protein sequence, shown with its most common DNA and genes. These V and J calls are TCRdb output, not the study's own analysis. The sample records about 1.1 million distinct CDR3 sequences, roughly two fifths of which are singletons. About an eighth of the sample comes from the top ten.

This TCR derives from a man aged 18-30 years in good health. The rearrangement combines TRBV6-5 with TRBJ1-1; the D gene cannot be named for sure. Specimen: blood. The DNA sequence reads TGTGCCAGCGGTGGACCTGAAGCTTTCTTT. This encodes CASGGPEAFF.